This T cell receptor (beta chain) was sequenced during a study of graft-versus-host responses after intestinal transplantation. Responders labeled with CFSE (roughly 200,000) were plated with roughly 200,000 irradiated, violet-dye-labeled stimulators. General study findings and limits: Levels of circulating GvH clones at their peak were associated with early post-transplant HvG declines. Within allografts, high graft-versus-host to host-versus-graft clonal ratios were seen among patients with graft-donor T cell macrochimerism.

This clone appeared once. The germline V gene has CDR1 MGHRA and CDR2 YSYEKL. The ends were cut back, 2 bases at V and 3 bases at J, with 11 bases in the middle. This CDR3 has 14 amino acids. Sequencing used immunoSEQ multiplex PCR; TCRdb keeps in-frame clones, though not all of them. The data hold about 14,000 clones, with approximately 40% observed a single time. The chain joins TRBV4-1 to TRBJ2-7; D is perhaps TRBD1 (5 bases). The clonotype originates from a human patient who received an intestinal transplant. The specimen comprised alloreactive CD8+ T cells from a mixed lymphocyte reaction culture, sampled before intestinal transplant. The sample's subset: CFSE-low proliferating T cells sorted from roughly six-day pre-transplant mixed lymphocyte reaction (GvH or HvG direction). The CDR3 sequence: CASSQIQGGYEQYF. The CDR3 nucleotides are TGCGCCAGCAGCCAAATCCAGGGCGGCTACGAGCAGTACTTC.